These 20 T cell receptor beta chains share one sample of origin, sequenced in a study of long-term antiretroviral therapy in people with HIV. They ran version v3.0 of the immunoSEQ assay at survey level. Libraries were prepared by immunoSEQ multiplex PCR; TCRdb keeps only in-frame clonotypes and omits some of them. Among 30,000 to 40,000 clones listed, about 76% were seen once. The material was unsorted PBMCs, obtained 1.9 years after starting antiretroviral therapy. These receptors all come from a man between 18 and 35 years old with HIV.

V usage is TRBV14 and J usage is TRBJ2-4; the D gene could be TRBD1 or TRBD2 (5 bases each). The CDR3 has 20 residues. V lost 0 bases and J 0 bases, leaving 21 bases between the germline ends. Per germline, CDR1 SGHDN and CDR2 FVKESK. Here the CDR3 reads CASSQDLGDQGQLAKNIQYF. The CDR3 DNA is TGTGCCAGCAGCCAAGATTTGGGGGACCAGGGCCAACTAGCCAAAAACATTCAGTACTTC.

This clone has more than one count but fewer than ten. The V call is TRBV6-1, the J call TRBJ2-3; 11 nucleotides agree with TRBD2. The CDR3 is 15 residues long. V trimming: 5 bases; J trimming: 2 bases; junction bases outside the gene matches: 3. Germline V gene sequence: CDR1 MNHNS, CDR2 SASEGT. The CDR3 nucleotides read TGTGCCAGCAGTCATAGCGGGGGGGCCACAGATACGCAGTATTTT. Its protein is CASSHSGGATDTQYF.

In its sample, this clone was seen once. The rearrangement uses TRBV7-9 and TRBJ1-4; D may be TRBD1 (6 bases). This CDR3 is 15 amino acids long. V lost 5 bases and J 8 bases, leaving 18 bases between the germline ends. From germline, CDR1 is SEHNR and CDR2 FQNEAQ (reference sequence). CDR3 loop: CASSKVVTGQEKLFF. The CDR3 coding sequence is TGTGCCAGCAGCAAAGTTGTGACAGGCCAAGAAAAACTGTTTTTT.

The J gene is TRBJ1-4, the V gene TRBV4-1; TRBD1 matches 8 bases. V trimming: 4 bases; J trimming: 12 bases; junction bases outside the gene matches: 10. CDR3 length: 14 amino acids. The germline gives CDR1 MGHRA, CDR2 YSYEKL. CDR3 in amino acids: CASSLQGEGAQLFF. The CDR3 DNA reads TGCGCCAGCAGCCTACAGGGGGAGGGAGCTCAACTGTTTTTT.

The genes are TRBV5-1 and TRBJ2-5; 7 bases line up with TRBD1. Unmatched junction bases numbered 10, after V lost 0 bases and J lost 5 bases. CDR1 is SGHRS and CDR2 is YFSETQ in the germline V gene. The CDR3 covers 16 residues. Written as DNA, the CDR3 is TGCGCCAGCAGCTTGGGACAGGGAGCACCATTCGAGACCCAGTACTTC. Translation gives CASSLGQGAPFETQYF. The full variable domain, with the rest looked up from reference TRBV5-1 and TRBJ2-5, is KAGVTQTPRYLIKTRGQQVTLSCSPISGHRSVSWYQQTPGQGLQFLFEYFSETQRNKGNFPGRFSGRQFSNSRSEMNVSTLELGDSALYLCASSLGQGAPFETQYFGPGTRLLVL.

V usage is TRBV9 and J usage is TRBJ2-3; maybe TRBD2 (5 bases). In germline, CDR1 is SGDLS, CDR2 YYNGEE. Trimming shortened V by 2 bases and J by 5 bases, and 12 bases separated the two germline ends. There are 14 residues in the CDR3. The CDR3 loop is CASSVSGKLDTQYF. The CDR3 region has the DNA TGTGCCAGCAGCGTTTCCGGGAAGCTAGATACGCAGTATTTT.

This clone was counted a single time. The CDR3 spells CASSLASGRTGSYGYTF. CDR3 nucleotides: TGTGCCAGCAGCTTGGCCAGCGGCAGGACGGGGTCCTATGGCTACACCTTC. The rearrangement uses TRBV5-5 and TRBJ1-2; unclear D gene. CDR1 is SGHKS and CDR2 is YYEKEE in the germline V gene (reference sequence). Trimming took 0 bases from V and 4 from J, leaving 19 bases between them. This CDR3 has 17 residues.

Here the CDR3 DNA reads TGCGCCAGCAGCCAAGTTGGGGGTTTAACTGAAGCTTTCTTT. This sequence encodes CASSQVGGLTEAFF. The chain has TRBV4-1 and TRBJ1-1; D perhaps matches TRBD1 (5 bases). CDR3 length: 14 amino acids. Trimming pared 1 base from V and 5 bases from J, leaving 11 bases between. Germline lookup yields CDR1 MGHRA and CDR2 YSYEKL.

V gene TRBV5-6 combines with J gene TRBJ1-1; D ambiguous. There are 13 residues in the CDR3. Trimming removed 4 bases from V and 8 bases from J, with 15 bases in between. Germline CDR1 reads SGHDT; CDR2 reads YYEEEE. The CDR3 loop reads CASSTTGPAEAFF. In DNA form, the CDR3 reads TGTGCCAGCAGCACCACCGGACCCGCAGAAGCTTTCTTT.

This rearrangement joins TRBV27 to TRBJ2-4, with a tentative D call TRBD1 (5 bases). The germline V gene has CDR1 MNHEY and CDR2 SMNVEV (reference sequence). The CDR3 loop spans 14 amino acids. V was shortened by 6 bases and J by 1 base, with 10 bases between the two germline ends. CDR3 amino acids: CASRTAGAKNIQYF. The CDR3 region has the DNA TGTGCCAGCAGGACGGCAGGGGCCAAAAACATTCAGTACTTC.

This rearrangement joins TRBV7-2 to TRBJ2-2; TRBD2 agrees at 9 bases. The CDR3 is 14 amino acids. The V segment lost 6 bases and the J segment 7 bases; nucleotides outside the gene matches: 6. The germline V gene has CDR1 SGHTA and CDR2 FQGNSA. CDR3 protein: CASSRGAGGGELFF. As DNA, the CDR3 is TGTGCCAGCAGTCGGGGAGCGGGGGGCGGGGAGCTGTTTTTT.

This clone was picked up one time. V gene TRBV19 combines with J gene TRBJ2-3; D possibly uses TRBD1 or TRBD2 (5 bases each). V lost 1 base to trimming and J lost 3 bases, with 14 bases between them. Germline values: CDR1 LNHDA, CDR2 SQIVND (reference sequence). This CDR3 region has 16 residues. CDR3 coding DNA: TGTGCCAGTAGTATAGGACAGAGCCCGGGGACAGATACGCAGTATTTT. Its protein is CASSIGQSPGTDTQYF. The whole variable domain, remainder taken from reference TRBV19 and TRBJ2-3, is DGGITQSPKYLFRKEGQNVTLSCEQNLNHDAMYWYRQDPGQGLRLIYYSQIVNDFQKGDIAEGYSVSREKKESFPLTVTSAQKNPTAFYLCASSIGQSPGTDTQYFGPGTRLTVL.

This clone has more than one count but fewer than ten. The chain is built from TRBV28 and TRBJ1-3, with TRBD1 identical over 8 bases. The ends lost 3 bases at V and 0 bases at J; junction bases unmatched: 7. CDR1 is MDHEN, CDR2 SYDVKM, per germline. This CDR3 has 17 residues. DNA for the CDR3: TGTGCCAGCAGTTTTGGGACAGGCCCAAGCTCTGGAAACACCATATATTTT. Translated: CASSFGTGPSSGNTIYF. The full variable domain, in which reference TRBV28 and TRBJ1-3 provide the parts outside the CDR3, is DVKVTQSSRYLVKRTGEKVFLECVQDMDHENMFWYRQDPGLGLRLIYFSYDVKMKEKGDIPEGYSVSREKKERFSLILESASTNQTSMYLCASSFGTGPSSGNTIYFGEGSWLTVV.

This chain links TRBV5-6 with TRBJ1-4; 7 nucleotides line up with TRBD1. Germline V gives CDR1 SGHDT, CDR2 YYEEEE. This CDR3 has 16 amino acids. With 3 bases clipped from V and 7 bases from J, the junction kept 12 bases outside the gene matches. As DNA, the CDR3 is TGTGCCAGCAGCTCAACCCAGGCAGGGGGGGGTGAAAAACTGTTTTTT. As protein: CASSSTQAGGGEKLFF.

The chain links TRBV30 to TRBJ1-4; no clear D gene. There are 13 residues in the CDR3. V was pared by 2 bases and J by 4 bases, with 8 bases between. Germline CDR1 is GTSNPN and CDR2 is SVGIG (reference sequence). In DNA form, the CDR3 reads TGTGCCTGGAGTTATAGAATTAATGAAAAACTGTTTTTT. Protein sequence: CAWSYRINEKLFF.

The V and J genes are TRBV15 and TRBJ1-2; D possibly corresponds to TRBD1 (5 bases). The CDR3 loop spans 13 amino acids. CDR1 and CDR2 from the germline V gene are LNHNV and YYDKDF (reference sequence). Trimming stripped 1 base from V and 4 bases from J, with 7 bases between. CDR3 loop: CATSRAQVYGYTF. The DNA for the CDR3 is TGTGCCACCAGCAGAGCACAGGTCTATGGCTACACCTTC. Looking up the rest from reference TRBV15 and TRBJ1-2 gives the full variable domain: DAMVIQNPRYQVTQFGKPVTLSCSQTLNHNVMYWYQQKSSQAPKLLFHYYDKDFNNEADTPDNFQSRRPNTSFCFLDIRSPGLGDTAMYLCATSRAQVYGYTFGSGTRLTVV.

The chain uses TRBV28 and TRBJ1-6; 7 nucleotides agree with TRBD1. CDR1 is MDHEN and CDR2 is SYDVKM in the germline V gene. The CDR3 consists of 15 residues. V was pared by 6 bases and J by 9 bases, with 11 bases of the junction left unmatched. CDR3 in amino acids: CASREGDRKSSPLHF. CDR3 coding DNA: TGTGCCAGCAGGGAGGGGGACAGAAAGTCTTCACCCCTCCACTTT.

The CDR3, as DNA: TGTGCCAGCAGCACGGGGGGGACCCAGTACTTC. The encoded protein is CASSTGGTQYF. The chain uses TRBV5-6 and TRBJ2-5, with 7 positions matching TRBD2. This CDR3 region has 11 residues. With 4 bases clipped from V and 7 bases from J, the junction kept 1 base outside the gene matches. CDR1 SGHDT and CDR2 YYEEEE come from the germline V gene.

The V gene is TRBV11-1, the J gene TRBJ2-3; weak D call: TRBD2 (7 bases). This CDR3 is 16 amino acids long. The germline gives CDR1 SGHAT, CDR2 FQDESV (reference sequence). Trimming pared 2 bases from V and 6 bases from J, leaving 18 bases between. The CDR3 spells CASSLQPSGGDDTQYF. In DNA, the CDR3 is TGTGCCAGCAGCTTACAGCCCTCGGGGGGCGATGATACGCAGTATTTT.

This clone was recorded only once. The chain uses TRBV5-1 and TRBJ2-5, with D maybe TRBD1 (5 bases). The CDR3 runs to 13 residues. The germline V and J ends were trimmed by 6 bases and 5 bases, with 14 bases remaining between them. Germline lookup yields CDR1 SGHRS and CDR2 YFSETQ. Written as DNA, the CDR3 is TGCGCCAGCACCCTTAGCTGGGGCGAGACCCAGTACTTC. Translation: CASTLSWGETQYF.